These T cell receptor beta chains were read from a single sample in a study of T cell responses to AZD1222 COVID-19 vaccine. Repertoires were generated with immunoSEQ multiplex PCR, while TCRdb's copy carries only in-frame clones and drops some. The repertoire holds some 130,000 clones, with about 87% as singletons. The source was peripheral blood, collected on day 0 of AZD1222 vaccination. The receptors derive from an adult in good health. Both conserved end residues are part of each CDR3. D genes are given only for firm matches. Clone size is given for some rows only: seen once, a few or many times, or a class if the clone is expanded.

D gene	J gene	clone size	V gene	CDR3 protein	CDR3 DNA
.	TRBJ2-7	.	TRBV6-5	CATKPGQHSYEQYF	TGTGCCACAAAACCTGGACAGCACTCCTACGAGCAGTACTTC
TRBD1	TRBJ2-4	.	TRBV10-1	CATSDRVLTKNIQYF	TGCGCCACCTCGGACAGGGTACTAACCAAAAACATTCAGTACTTC
.	TRBJ1-1	.	TRBV28	CASSLVSLNTEAFF	TGTGCCAGCAGTTTAGTCAGCCTGAACACTGAAGCTTTCTTT
.	TRBJ2-1	.	TRBV20-1	CSASSWGDYNEQFF	TGCAGTGCTAGTAGCTGGGGGGATTACAATGAGCAGTTCTTC
.	TRBJ1-1	.	TRBV28	CASSLPPGIITEAFF	TGTGCCAGCAGTTTACCCCCGGGTATCATTACTGAAGCTTTCTTT
.	TRBJ1-1	.	TRBV7-2	CASSSILKGSEAFF	TGTGCCAGCAGCTCGATTTTAAAGGGGAGTGAAGCTTTCTTT
TRBD2	TRBJ2-1	.	TRBV7-9	CASSGGGSYNEQFF	TGTGCCAGCAGCGGCGGGGGGTCCTACAATGAGCAGTTCTTC
.	TRBJ1-4	.	TRBV9	CASSVGQGREKLFF	TGTGCCAGCAGCGTAGGGCAGGGTCGTGAAAAACTGTTTTTT
.	TRBJ1-2	.	TRBV6-5	CASSYSQKALRGYTF	TGTGCCAGCAGTTACTCGCAGAAGGCGCTTCGGGGCTACACCTTC
.	TRBJ1-3	.	TRBV7-6	CASSLATGGSGNTIYF	TGTGCCAGCAGCTTAGCAACGGGGGGCTCTGGAAACACCATATATTTT
.	TRBJ1-4	.	TRBV5-5	CASSGATNEKLFF	TGTGCCAGCAGTGGGGCAACTAATGAAAAACTGTTTTTT
TRBD2	TRBJ2-3	.	TRBV2	CASRVSGNGDTQYF	TGTGCCAGCAGGGTTAGCGGGAATGGAGATACGCAGTATTTT
TRBD2	TRBJ2-5	.	TRBV7-2	CASSPTGAGGQETQYF	TGTGCCAGCAGCCCCACTGGAGCGGGGGGGCAGGAGACCCAGTACTTC
TRBD1	TRBJ1-1	.	TRBV18	CASSPRTRGKNTEAFF	TGTGCCAGCTCACCACGGACCAGGGGGAAGAACACTGAAGCTTTCTTT
TRBD2	TRBJ2-7	.	TRBV3-1/TRBV3-2	CASSRLTSSYEQYF	TGTGCCAGCAGCCGCCTGACTAGCAGCTACGAGCAGTACTTC
.	TRBJ1-5	.	TRBV6-2/TRBV6-3	CASSSRTVNQPQHF	TGTGCCAGCAGTTCGAGGACAGTCAATCAGCCCCAGCATTTT
.	TRBJ2-1	.	TRBV6-4	CASSDGPGDYNEQFF	TGTGCCAGCAGTGACGGCCCAGGGGACTACAATGAGCAGTTCTTC
TRBD1	TRBJ1-1	.	TRBV14	CASSLRTGGKTEAFF	TGTGCCAGCAGCCTGCGGACAGGGGGGAAGACTGAAGCTTTCTTT
.	TRBJ1-1	.	TRBV7-9	CASSRSGPSGGTEAFF	TGTGCCAGCAGCCGAAGTGGGCCCTCGGGGGGGACTGAAGCTTTCTTT
TRBD1	TRBJ1-2	.	TRBV2	CASSRQGPDGYTF	TGTGCCAGCAGTAGACAGGGGCCCGATGGCTACACCTTC
.	TRBJ1-4	.	TRBV7-2	CASSFGTATNEKLFF	TGTGCCAGCAGCTTCGGGACGGCAACTAATGAAAAACTGTTTTTT
TRBD2	TRBJ2-1	.	TRBV6-5	CASSYPSGGGYNEQFF	TGTGCCAGCAGTTACCCAAGCGGGGGGGGTTACAATGAGCAGTTCTTC
.	TRBJ1-2	.	TRBV7-8	CASSLVLGQHGYTF	TGTGCCAGCAGCTTAGTCTTAGGACAGCATGGCTACACCTTC
.	TRBJ2-3	.	TRBV14	CASSHRQSTQYF	TGTGCCAGCAGCCATCGGCAGAGTACGCAGTATTTT
.	TRBJ1-4	few	TRBV28	CASSFTGGKLFF	TGTGCCAGCAGTTTTACCGGAGGAAAACTGTTTTTT
TRBD1	TRBJ1-5	.	TRBV28	CASITDREGQPQHF	TGTGCCAGCATCACTGACAGGGAAGGTCAGCCCCAGCATTTT
TRBD1	TRBJ1-5	.	TRBV30	CAWGGGGTRQPQHF	TGTGCCTGGGGAGGAGGGGGCACCCGTCAGCCCCAGCATTTT
TRBD2	TRBJ2-7	.	TRBV27	CASSLALGLAGKKPKFEQYF	TGTGCCAGCAGTTTGGCCTTAGGACTAGCGGGAAAGAAGCCCAAATTCGAGCAGTACTTC
.	TRBJ1-2	.	TRBV19	CASSHPRTGNYGYTF	TGTGCCAGTAGTCATCCCCGGACGGGAAACTATGGCTACACCTTC
TRBD2	TRBJ2-1	once	TRBV24-1	CATSDASGGANEQFF	TGTGCCACCAGTGACGCTAGCGGGGGGGCCAATGAGCAGTTCTTC
.	TRBJ2-2	once	TRBV9	CASSVGIGTNTGELFF	TGTGCCAGCAGCGTAGGTATAGGGACGAACACCGGGGAGCTGTTTTTT
TRBD1	TRBJ2-3	.	TRBV5-8	CASSPGTGHRTDTQYF	TGTGCCAGCAGCCCTGGGACAGGACACCGCACAGATACGCAGTATTTT
TRBD2	TRBJ2-7	.	TRBV15	CATSEGLAGSYEQYF	TGTGCCACCAGCGAGGGACTAGCGGGCAGCTACGAGCAGTACTTC
.	TRBJ1-5	.	TRBV29-1	CSVEVRGGQPQHF	TGCAGCGTTGAAGTTCGGGGAGGTCAGCCCCAGCATTTT
.	TRBJ2-3	.	TRBV10-3	CAISELGGDTQYF	TGTGCCATCAGTGAGTTGGGGGGAGATACGCAGTATTTT
.	TRBJ2-2	.	TRBV7-9	CASSGAGQRNTGELFF	TGTGCCAGCAGTGGGGCGGGACAGCGGAACACCGGGGAGCTGTTTTTT
.	TRBJ2-7	.	TRBV5-1	CASSLDVQGYEQYF	TGCGCCAGCAGCTTGGACGTACAGGGCTACGAGCAGTACTTC
TRBD1	TRBJ2-6	.	TRBV4-2	CASSQSPGQSLSGANVLTF	TGTGCCAGCAGCCAATCACCGGGACAGAGTCTCTCTGGGGCCAACGTCCTGACTTTC
TRBD2	TRBJ2-1	.	TRBV6-5	CASSPLAGGPDEQFF	TGTGCCAGCAGTCCCCTAGCGGGGGGGCCTGATGAGCAGTTCTTC
.	TRBJ2-1	.	TRBV7-9	CASSFRGSNEQFF	TGTGCCAGCAGCTTTCGGGGGTCCAATGAGCAGTTCTTC
TRBD2	TRBJ2-6	.	TRBV2	CASSAIAGAGANVLTF	TGTGCCAGCAGTGCAATAGCGGGGGCTGGGGCCAACGTCCTGACTTTC
.	TRBJ2-1	.	TRBV7-2	CASSLGGKVAWQFF	TGTGCCAGCAGCTTAGGGGGAAAGGTAGCGTGGCAGTTCTTC
TRBD2	TRBJ2-5	.	TRBV11-2	CASSVERGARETQYF	TGTGCCAGCAGCGTGGAGCGGGGGGCGAGGGAGACCCAGTACTTC
.	TRBJ1-1	.	TRBV11-2	CASSSTAMNTEAFF	TGTGCCAGCAGCTCGACAGCCATGAACACTGAAGCTTTCTTT
TRBD1	TRBJ2-2	few	TRBV28	CASSRTGDRTPTGELFF	TGTGCCAGCAGTCGCACAGGGGACCGGACCCCCACCGGGGAGCTGTTTTTT
.	TRBJ1-2	.	TRBV18	CASSPALGGNYGYTF	TGTGCCAGCTCACCTGCTCTGGGTGGCAACTATGGCTACACCTTC
.	TRBJ1-3	.	TRBV3-1/TRBV3-2	CASSPKVKGFFGNTIYF	TGTGCCAGCAGCCCCAAAGTAAAGGGGTTTTTTGGAAACACCATATATTTT
TRBD1	TRBJ1-5	.	TRBV19	CASRDRGQYSNQPQHF	TGTGCCAGTCGGGACAGGGGCCAATATAGCAATCAGCCCCAGCATTTT
TRBD1	TRBJ2-3	.	TRBV6-4	CASSDSQGADTQYF	TGTGCCAGCAGTGACTCGCAGGGGGCAGATACGCAGTATTTT
.	TRBJ1-6	.	TRBV30	CAWSVDPGNSPLHF	TGTGCCTGGAGTGTAGATCCAGGGAATTCACCCCTCCACTTT